One T cell receptor (beta chain) is described in this entry. Its specificity is unknown. With V trimmed by 4 bases and J by 8 bases, 15 bases remained unmatched. Germline V gene lookup returns CDR1 MNHEY and CDR2 SVGAGI. The CDR3 contains 16 residues. The entry originates in a study of cytomegalovirus exposure and HLA in healthy donors. Study overall: In an early release, HLA-typed donors contributed 90 million or so unique TCR sequences.

The study, taken as a whole, reports: A later analysis found TCR association rates differed by HLA locus, highest for DRB1 and lowest for HLA-C.

This PCR relied on a set of 60 Vbeta primers and 13 Jbeta primers. Repertoires were generated with immunoSEQ multiplex PCR, while TCRdb's copy carries only in-frame clones and drops some. The sample records 190,000 or so clones, about four fifths being singletons. This chain connects TRBV6-5 to TRBJ1-2; 8 nucleotides align to TRBD1. Sequencing used PBMCs. The TCR comes from a girl aged 10 to 17 in good health and CMV-seropositive. The CDR3 DNA sequence: TGTGCCAGCAGTTTTGGGACAGGCCTAATTAGGGGGGGCTACACCTTC. Amino acids: CASSFGTGLIRGGYTF.